The present entry profiles one T cell receptor (beta chain) with its context. Its matching antigen is unknown. Looked up from germline, CDR1 is DFQATT and CDR2 is SNEGSKA (reference sequence). The CDR3 totals 21 residues. Trimming pared 6 bases from V and 1 base from J, leaving 34 bases between. This record comes from a study of T cells after yellow fever vaccination. Study context: Fractions of low cell number were prepared using SMART-Seq v4 Ultra Low Input. Study-wide results and caveats: Post-booster repertoires contained most primary-vaccination clones again (about 96% CD4, around 88% CD8).

5'RACE template switching generated TCR cDNA, adding a universal primer site and UMIs. A single record per CDR3 protein comes from TCRdb applying MiXCR to the 5' RACE reads. The data show 620,000 or so distinct CDR3 sequences, roughly 12% seen once. The source of this sequence is a young man who received the YFV17D yellow fever vaccine. The chain has TRBV20-1 and TRBJ2-1; TRBD1 might be the D (8 bases). The starting material was PBMCs, obtained on the day of the yellow fever booster vaccination. The DNA for the CDR3 is TGCAGTGCCCACTTGACAGGGGTACGTGGTAGCGGGTATGGATCCTACAATGAGCAGTTCTTC. Translation gives CSAHLTGVRGSGYGSYNEQFF.